The following is a TCR beta chain sequence with its context. Its antigen is not known. The PCR used 60 Vbeta and 13 Jbeta primers. Data came from immunoSEQ multiplex PCR; TCRdb stores just in-frame clones and leaves some out. The table lists tens of thousands of clones, roughly 79% of them singletons. The CDR3 extends over 13 amino acids. V shed 1 base and J shed 5 bases, with 7 bases lying between them. Germline V gives CDR1 KGHSH, CDR2 LQKENI. The data derive from a study of cytomegalovirus exposure and HLA in healthy donors. General study findings and limits: In a later analysis, a genetic analysis reported fewer productive-TCR N-insertions in an Asian-associated ancestry cluster than the cohort average. The study recorded 150 to 200 TCR beta chains that were cytomegalovirus-associated.

The TCR sequence derives from a young woman in good health and CMV-seronegative. The sequencing sample was made of PBMCs. The chain combines TRBV18 with TRBJ2-3; TRBD1 might be the D (5 bases). The CDR3 region is CASSPRGQDTQYF. The CDR3 DNA follows: TGTGCCAGCTCACCACGTGGACAAGATACGCAGTATTTT.